This TCR beta chain was profiled in a study of T cell responses to AZD1222 COVID-19 vaccine. Broader study findings: Once two AZD1222 doses were given, Spike-specific TCR breadth and depth went up. A mostly white British donor set with more females was recruited, and clonal diversity was possibly underestimated.

The table came from immunoSEQ multiplex PCR; TCRdb's copy has only in-frame clones and leaves some out. This table has 45,000 to 60,000 clones, 87% appearing once. V shed 4 bases, J shed 0 bases, and the junction held 2 bases outside the gene matches. Germline V lookup: CDR1 SGHRS, CDR2 YFSETQ. This CDR3 spans 15 amino acids. About this clone itself: The antigen remains unidentified.

Sequences were derived from peripheral blood, sampled on day 0 of AZD1222 vaccination. This chain uses TRBV5-1 with TRBJ1-4; 8 nucleotides line up with TRBD1. This sequence was found in an adult in good health. CDR3 coding DNA: TGCGCCAGCAGCCGGGACAGGACAACTAATGAAAAACTGTTTTTT. Translated, it gives CASSRDRTTNEKLFF.